Presented here are 5 T cell receptor beta chains from one specimen sequenced in a study of blood T cell repertoires in COVID-19. Produced via immunoSEQ multiplex PCR; TCRdb's table is partial and in-frame only. Among 95,000 to 150,000 clones listed, almost 80% were seen once. Sequencing input: peripheral blood. The receptor source for this set is a human donor in a cohort sampled during active COVID-19.

This clone was counted once. The junction differs from germline at one of its ends, possibly a read error. This sequence joins TRBV9 and TRBJ2-2, with D possibly matching TRBD2 (5 bases). The V gene's germline CDR1 is SGDLS and CDR2 YYNGEE. The CDR3 sequence is 14 residues long. Written as DNA, the CDR3 is TGTGCCAGCAGCGTAGACTACTCCACCGGGGATCTGTTTTTT. Its protein is CASSVDYSTGDLFF.

Here the CDR3 DNA reads TGTGCCAGCAGCTTCCAGGGAAGACAGGAGAACACTGAAGCTTTCTTT. Its protein product is CASSFQGRQENTEAFF. The rearrangement links TRBV5-8 to TRBJ1-1, with D tentatively TRBD1 (6 bases). CDR1 is SGHTS and CDR2 is YDEGEE in the germline V gene. The CDR3 loop spans 16 amino acids. V was shortened by 2 bases and J by 1 base, with 15 bases between the two germline ends.

The rearrangement uses TRBV28 and TRBJ2-5, with 10 bases fitting TRBD1. Germline values: CDR1 MDHEN, CDR2 SYDVKM. After removal of 4 bases from V and 1 base from J, the junction contained 21 bases not matched to a gene. The CDR3 consists of 21 residues. This CDR3 is CASSSLWIPSSDRGVQETQYF. The DNA for the CDR3 is TGTGCCAGCAGTTCACTTTGGATCCCATCCTCGGACAGGGGGGTCCAAGAGACCCAGTACTTC.

This clone showed up just a few times. V is TRBV11-3 and J is TRBJ2-7, with a possible D match to TRBD1 (8 bases). The CDR3 sequence is 15 residues long. Trimming pared 6 bases from V and 0 bases from J, leaving 15 bases between. Germline CDR1 and CDR2: SGHNT and YENEEA. The CDR3 protein is CASSQQGEGSYEQYF. The CDR3 coding sequence is TGTGCCAGCAGTCAACAGGGGGAGGGCTCCTACGAGCAGTACTTC.

The chain recombines TRBV4-3 with TRBJ1-2, with no clear D. The CDR3 is made up of 15 amino acids. V shed 2 bases and J shed 4 bases, with 14 bases lying between them. Germline CDR1 LGHNA, CDR2 YSLEER. The CDR3 region is CASSQNLAVSYGYTF. The CDR3 bases are TGCGCCAGCAGCCAAAATCTCGCAGTTTCCTATGGCTACACCTTC.